A selection of T cell receptor beta chains follows, all from one sample in a study of blood T cells in healthy people across ages. Via MiXCR, TCRdb re-called the 5' RACE reads, giving one row per CDR3 protein. The sample includes approximately 810,000 distinct CDR3 sequences, around 28% of them seen just once. What was sequenced was blood. These receptors were obtained from a woman of 80 years or more in good health. Each CDR3 is given with its conserved first and last residue. Fields, in order: V gene, clone size, D gene, J gene, CDR3 DNA, CDR3 protein. The D gene is left open where the match is weak. Only some rows state a clone size, as once, few, many or a class for expanded clones.

v_gene: TRBV7-2; abundance: -; d_gene: -; j_gene: TRBJ2-5; CDR3nt: TGTGCCAGCAGCCCAGCCACAGAGACCCAGTACTTC; CDR3aa: CASSPATETQYF
v_gene: TRBV29-1; abundance: many; d_gene: TRBD2; j_gene: TRBJ2-3; CDR3nt: TGCAGCGTTGGTCCCACTAGCGACTACACAGATACGCAGTATTTT; CDR3aa: CSVGPTSDYTDTQYF
v_gene: TRBV9; abundance: few; d_gene: -; j_gene: TRBJ2-3; CDR3nt: TGTGCCAGCAGCGTCCTAGCAGACACAGATACGCAGTATTTT; CDR3aa: CASSVLADTDTQYF
v_gene: TRBV6-5; abundance: -; d_gene: -; j_gene: TRBJ1-4; CDR3nt: TGTGCCAGCAGTTACTCCGGGGCCAGCAATGAAAAACTGTTTTTT; CDR3aa: CASSYSGASNEKLFF
v_gene: TRBV7-2; abundance: -; d_gene: -; j_gene: TRBJ1-1; CDR3nt: TGTGCCAGCACCCCCGCGGGAGGGGGTCTTGAAGCTTTCTTT; CDR3aa: CASTPAGGGLEAFF
v_gene: TRBV25-1; abundance: many; d_gene: -; j_gene: TRBJ1-2; CDR3nt: TGTGCCAGCAGTGAATTGGTCTCCCGCTATGGCTACACCTTC; CDR3aa: CASSELVSRYGYTF
v_gene: TRBV4-1; abundance: -; d_gene: -; j_gene: TRBJ2-6; CDR3nt: TGCGCCAGCAGCCAAGCGGGGCAGGGAATAAGGGGGGCCAACGTCCTGACTTTC; CDR3aa: CASSQAGQGIRGANVLTF
v_gene: TRBV10-1; abundance: few; d_gene: -; j_gene: TRBJ2-2; CDR3nt: TGCGCCAGCAGTGACCCCCGGGGGAGCACCGGGGAGCTGTTTTTT; CDR3aa: CASSDPRGSTGELFF
v_gene: TRBV7-9; abundance: many; d_gene: TRBD1; j_gene: TRBJ2-3; CDR3nt: TGTGCCAGCAGCCCAGGTCCGGGCAGGGGGAAAACAGATACGCAGTATTTT; CDR3aa: CASSPGPGRGKTDTQYF
v_gene: TRBV2; abundance: few; d_gene: TRBD2; j_gene: TRBJ2-5; CDR3nt: TGTGCCAGCAGTTGGACTAGCGGGGGGACTTACCAAGAGACCCAGTACTTC; CDR3aa: CASSWTSGGTYQETQYF
v_gene: TRBV4-3; abundance: many; d_gene: TRBD1; j_gene: TRBJ2-4; CDR3nt: TGCGCCAGCAGCCAAGGGGGGGGGACAGGGCCCAAAAACATTCAGTACTTC; CDR3aa: CASSQGGGTGPKNIQYF
v_gene: TRBV27; abundance: many; d_gene: TRBD1; j_gene: TRBJ1-2; CDR3nt: TGTGCCAGCAGTTTATTCGGGACAGGCTCCTATGGCTACACCTTC; CDR3aa: CASSLFGTGSYGYTF
v_gene: TRBV7-9; abundance: many; d_gene: TRBD2; j_gene: TRBJ2-5; CDR3nt: TGTGCCAGCAGCTTTCAGTCTAGCGGGGGAGAGACCCAGTACTTC; CDR3aa: CASSFQSSGGETQYF
v_gene: TRBV11-2; abundance: few; d_gene: -; j_gene: TRBJ1-1; CDR3nt: TGTGCCAGCAGCCTAGAATCATATAAAGCTTTCTTT; CDR3aa: CASSLESYKAFF
v_gene: TRBV7-2; abundance: -; d_gene: -; j_gene: TRBJ1-5; CDR3nt: TGTGCCAGCAGCTCCACAGGTGGAGGGTCCGGCCAGCCCCAGCATTTT; CDR3aa: CASSSTGGGSGQPQHF
v_gene: TRBV18; abundance: many; d_gene: TRBD2; j_gene: TRBJ2-1; CDR3nt: TGTGCCAGCGTCGGACTAGCGGGAGGAAATGAGCAGTTCTTC; CDR3aa: CASVGLAGGNEQFF
v_gene: TRBV20-1; abundance: many; d_gene: -; j_gene: TRBJ1-5; CDR3nt: TGCAGTGCTAGAGATGTTAGGGTAGGAGGGATATATGAGCCCCAGCATTTT; CDR3aa: CSARDVRVGGIYEPQHF
v_gene: TRBV28; abundance: -; d_gene: -; j_gene: TRBJ2-5; CDR3nt: TGTGCCAGCAGAGAGATCGGGACGGGGAACAATGAGCAGTACTTC; CDR3aa: CASREIGTGNNEQYF
v_gene: TRBV10-3; abundance: many; d_gene: -; j_gene: TRBJ2-1; CDR3nt: TGTGCCATCAGTGGACGGGGCCATGAGCAGTTCTTC; CDR3aa: CAISGRGHEQFF
v_gene: TRBV5-5; abundance: -; d_gene: -; j_gene: TRBJ1-1; CDR3nt: TGTGCCAGCAGCGTGCGAGGGGCGCTGAACACTGAAGCTTTCTTT; CDR3aa: CASSVRGALNTEAFF
v_gene: TRBV12-3/TRBV12-4; abundance: many; d_gene: TRBD1; j_gene: TRBJ2-1; CDR3nt: TGTGCCAGCAGTAAACATACAGGGGGCGCGGGTAATGAGCAGTTCTTC; CDR3aa: CASSKHTGGAGNEQFF
v_gene: TRBV29-1; abundance: -; d_gene: -; j_gene: TRBJ1-1; CDR3nt: TGCAGCCCCCGGCGGAACACTGAAGCTTTCTTT; CDR3aa: CSPRRNTEAFF
v_gene: TRBV3-1; abundance: many; d_gene: TRBD2; j_gene: TRBJ2-7; CDR3nt: TGTGCCAGCAGACGTACGGGGGGGGCCTACGAGCAGTACTTC; CDR3aa: CASRRTGGAYEQYF
v_gene: TRBV6-5; abundance: many; d_gene: TRBD1; j_gene: TRBJ1-5; CDR3nt: TGTGCCAGCAGTTTGGGACAGCCTCGCAATCAGCCCCAGCATTTT; CDR3aa: CASSLGQPRNQPQHF
v_gene: TRBV14; abundance: -; d_gene: -; j_gene: TRBJ1-4; CDR3nt: TGTGCCACCAGGAGGGGGAATGAAAAACTGTTTTTT; CDR3aa: CATRRGNEKLFF
v_gene: TRBV6-2/TRBV6-3; abundance: many; d_gene: -; j_gene: TRBJ2-1; CDR3nt: TGTGCCAGCAGTTACCATTCCCTAGATTATGAGCAGTTCTTC; CDR3aa: CASSYHSLDYEQFF
v_gene: TRBV4-1; abundance: -; d_gene: TRBD1; j_gene: TRBJ2-1; CDR3nt: TGCGCCAGCAGCCAAGATCCCGGGACAGGGGGTATTGAGCAGTTCTTC; CDR3aa: CASSQDPGTGGIEQFF
v_gene: TRBV29-1; abundance: many; d_gene: TRBD2; j_gene: TRBJ2-5; CDR3nt: TGCAGCGTTGAAGATCAGCGGGGGGGCCCCGAGACCCAGTACTTC; CDR3aa: CSVEDQRGGPETQYF
v_gene: TRBV6-5; abundance: few; d_gene: TRBD1; j_gene: TRBJ1-6; CDR3nt: TGTGCCAGCAGTGGGGACAGGGCGTATAATTCACCCCTCCACTTT; CDR3aa: CASSGDRAYNSPLHF
v_gene: TRBV2; abundance: -; d_gene: TRBD2; j_gene: TRBJ2-1; CDR3nt: TGTGCCAGCAGTGGTTCTAGCGGGGTTCCTAGTGAGCAGTTCTTC; CDR3aa: CASSGSSGVPSEQFF
v_gene: TRBV5-1; abundance: -; d_gene: -; j_gene: TRBJ2-5; CDR3nt: TGCGCCAGCAGCAACTACCAGGGAATGGGTGAGCAGTACTTC; CDR3aa: CASSNYQGMGEQYF
v_gene: TRBV6-2/TRBV6-3; abundance: -; d_gene: -; j_gene: TRBJ1-2; CDR3nt: TGTGCCAGCAGTCCCCGGGGAGGGGCCGGCTGTGGCTACACCTTC; CDR3aa: CASSPRGGAGCGYTF
v_gene: TRBV6-5; abundance: many; d_gene: -; j_gene: TRBJ1-1; CDR3nt: TGTGCCAGCAGGGGATTGGGGATCTTGAACACTGAAGCTTTCTTT; CDR3aa: CASRGLGILNTEAFF
v_gene: TRBV11-3; abundance: -; d_gene: TRBD1; j_gene: TRBJ2-5; CDR3nt: TGTGCCAGCAGCCCCATTTCCGGGACAGGGGAGACCCAGTACTTC; CDR3aa: CASSPISGTGETQYF
v_gene: TRBV20-1; abundance: -; d_gene: TRBD1; j_gene: TRBJ2-7; CDR3nt: TGCAGTGCTAGCGGGCAGGGGGTGTCATGGCAGTACTTC; CDR3aa: CSASGQGVSWQYF
v_gene: TRBV6-1; abundance: -; d_gene: TRBD1; j_gene: TRBJ2-1; CDR3nt: TGTGCCAGCACCGTAGACAGGGGAAGGTTCTTC; CDR3aa: CASTVDRGRFF
v_gene: TRBV6-1; abundance: few; d_gene: -; j_gene: TRBJ1-1; CDR3nt: TGTGCCAGCAGTCAACCTAGACGGGGGAGGGGAAACACTGAAGCTTTCTTT; CDR3aa: CASSQPRRGRGNTEAFF
v_gene: TRBV7-9; abundance: many; d_gene: -; j_gene: TRBJ2-3; CDR3nt: TGTGCCAGCAGCCCCATTTCAGATACGCAGTATTTT; CDR3aa: CASSPISDTQYF
v_gene: TRBV6-1; abundance: many; d_gene: TRBD1; j_gene: TRBJ1-2; CDR3nt: TGTGCCAGCAGCGGGACAGGGAAGATATTAGGTGCTAACTATGGCTACACCTTC; CDR3aa: CASSGTGKILGANYGYTF
v_gene: TRBV20-1; abundance: -; d_gene: -; j_gene: TRBJ1-1; CDR3nt: TGCAGTGCCAGTACGGGGTACCTATCCCTGAACACTGAAGCTTTCTTT; CDR3aa: CSASTGYLSLNTEAFF